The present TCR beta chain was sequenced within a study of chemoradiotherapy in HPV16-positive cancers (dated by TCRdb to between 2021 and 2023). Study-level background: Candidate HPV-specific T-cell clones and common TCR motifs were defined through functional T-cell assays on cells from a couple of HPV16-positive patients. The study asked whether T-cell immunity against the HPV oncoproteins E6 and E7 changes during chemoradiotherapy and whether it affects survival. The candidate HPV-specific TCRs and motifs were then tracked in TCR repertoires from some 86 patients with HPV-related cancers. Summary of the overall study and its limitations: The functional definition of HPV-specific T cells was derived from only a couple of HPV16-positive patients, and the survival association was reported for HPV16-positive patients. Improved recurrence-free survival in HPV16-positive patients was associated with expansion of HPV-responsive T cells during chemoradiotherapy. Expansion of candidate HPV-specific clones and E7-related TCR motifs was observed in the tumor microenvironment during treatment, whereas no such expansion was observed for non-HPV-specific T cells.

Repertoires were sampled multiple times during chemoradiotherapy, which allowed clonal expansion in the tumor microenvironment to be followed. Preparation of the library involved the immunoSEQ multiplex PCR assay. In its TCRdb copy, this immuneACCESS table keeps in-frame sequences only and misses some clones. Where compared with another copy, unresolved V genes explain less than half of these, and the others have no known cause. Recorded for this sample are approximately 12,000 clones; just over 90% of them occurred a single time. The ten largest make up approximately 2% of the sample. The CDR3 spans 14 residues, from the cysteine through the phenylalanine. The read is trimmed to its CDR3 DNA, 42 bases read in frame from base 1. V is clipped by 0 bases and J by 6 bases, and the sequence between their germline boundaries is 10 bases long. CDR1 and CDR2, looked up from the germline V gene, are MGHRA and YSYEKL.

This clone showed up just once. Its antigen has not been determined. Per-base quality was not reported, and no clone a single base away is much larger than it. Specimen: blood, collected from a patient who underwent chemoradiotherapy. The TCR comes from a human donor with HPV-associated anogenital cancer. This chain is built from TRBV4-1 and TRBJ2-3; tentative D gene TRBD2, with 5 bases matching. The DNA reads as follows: TGCGCCAGCAGCCAAGATCCGGGGATGGATACGCAGTATTTT. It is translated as CASSQDPGMDTQYF.